Each of the 30 T cell receptor beta chains below was sequenced from the same sample in a study of vaccination effects on CD4 cells after COVID-19. These receptors are not linked to any known antigen. Sequencing used immunoSEQ multiplex PCR; TCRdb keeps in-frame clones, though not all of them. Of 40,000 to 50,000 clones listed, 60% to 75% were seen once; the top ten hold roughly a tenth. Upon completion of more than 9 days in culture, CD4+ T cells were isolated. Participants were vaccinated with two doses of either the BNT162b2 or mRNA-1273 vaccine. This material consisted of CD4+ T cells from PBMCs cultured without peptide, taken after COVID-19 vaccination. Receptors were obtained from a human donor who received a COVID-19 vaccine.

J is TRBJ2-7 and V is TRBV9; TRBD2 might be the D (6 bases). Trimming shortened V by 0 bases and J by 4 bases, and 11 bases separated the two germline ends. Germline lookup yields CDR1 SGDLS and CDR2 YYNGEE. CDR3 length equals 14 residues. The CDR3 bases are TGTGCCAGCAGCGTAGAGGTGGGAGGTTACGAGCAGTACTTC. This encodes CASSVEVGGYEQYF.

The chain couples TRBV5-1 to TRBJ2-1; the D is unclear. Germline lookup yields CDR1 SGHRS and CDR2 YFSETQ. V gave up 0 bases and J gave up 8 bases, with 6 bases separating them. The CDR3 sequence is 12 residues long. CDR3 residues: CASSLVSYEQFF. The CDR3, as DNA: TGCGCCAGCAGCTTGGTTAGCTATGAGCAGTTCTTC. Together with reference TRBV5-1 and TRBJ2-1, the CDR3 gives the full variable domain: KAGVTQTPRYLIKTRGQQVTLSCSPISGHRSVSWYQQTPGQGLQFLFEYFSETQRNKGNFPGRFSGRQFSNSRSEMNVSTLELGDSALYLCASSLVSYEQFFGPGTRLTVL.

CDR3 residues: CASSLVGYEQYF. CDR3 DNA: TGTGCCAGCAGCTTAGTCGGCTACGAGCAGTACTTC. This sequence joins TRBV7-9 and TRBJ2-7; no clear D gene. This CDR3 has 12 amino acids. Germline lookup yields CDR1 SEHNR and CDR2 FQNEAQ (reference sequence). Trimming took off 1 base at V and 3 bases at J, with 4 bases between the two ends.

The CDR3 DNA follows: TGTGCCACCGGTTACTCCTACGAGCAGTACTTC. The encoded protein is CATGYSYEQYF. V and J are TRBV10-3 and TRBJ2-7; no clear D. Trimming shortened V by 10 bases and J by 0 bases, and 7 bases separated the two germline ends. This CDR3 contains 11 residues. The germline V gene has CDR1 ENHRY and CDR2 SYGVKD.

This chain links TRBV25-1 with TRBJ1-1, with TRBD1 identical over 8 bases. The CDR3 is 13 amino acids. V shed 4 bases and J 10 bases; nucleotides not matched to a gene: 8. Germline V gene sequence: CDR1 MGHDK, CDR2 SYGVNS. Here the CDR3 DNA reads TGTGCCAGCAGTGTGGGTCAGGGGGCGGGAGCTTTCTTT. This sequence encodes CASSVGQGAGAFF.

The chain joins TRBV12-5 to TRBJ2-5, with D unclear. The germline gives CDR1 LGHNT, CDR2 FRNRAP. V was pared by 7 bases and J by 3 bases, with 12 bases between. CDR3 length: 13 residues. CDR3 nucleotide sequence: TGTGCTAGTGCCCAAGACTTTGAAGAGACCCAGTACTTC. Translated, it gives CASAQDFEETQYF.

The chain is built from TRBV7-2 and TRBJ2-7, with a tentative D call TRBD2 (6 bases). Trimming took 1 base from V and 3 from J, leaving 13 bases between them. There are 15 residues in the CDR3. Germline CDR1 reads SGHTA; CDR2 reads FQGNSA. For the CDR3, the DNA is TGTGCCAGCAGCTTAGTGCGGGACCCTCTCTACGAGCAGTACTTC. Translation gives CASSLVRDPLYEQYF. The full variable domain, in which reference TRBV7-2 and TRBJ2-7 provide the parts outside the CDR3, is GAGVSQSPSNKVTEKGKDVELRCDPISGHTALYWYRQSLGQGLEFLIYFQGNSAPDKSGLPSDRFSAERTGGSVSTLTIQRTQQEDSAVYLCASSLVRDPLYEQYFGPGTRLTVT.

The chain has TRBV7-8 and TRBJ2-1; weak D call: TRBD2 (5 bases). Germline V gene lookup returns CDR1 SGHVS and CDR2 FQNEAQ. The CDR3 covers 15 residues. V lost 0 bases and J 7 bases, leaving 13 bases between the germline ends. CDR3 amino acids: CASSLARRGSNEQFF. The CDR3 DNA reads TGTGCCAGCAGCTTAGCGCGTCGGGGATCGAATGAGCAGTTCTTC.

This clone was seen a single time. The V call is TRBV4-2, the J call TRBJ2-5, with D possibly TRBD2 on 5 matching bases. Trimming pared 3 bases from V and 1 base from J, leaving 6 bases between. CDR1 is LGHNA, CDR2 YNFKEQ, per germline. This CDR3 region has 13 residues. The CDR3 DNA sequence: TGTGCCAGCAGCCAGAGGGCCCAAGAGACCCAGTACTTC. Protein: CASSQRAQETQYF.

The V gene is TRBV21-1, the J gene TRBJ1-3. TRBV21-1 is a documented pseudogene. The CDR3 contains 15 residues. The CDR3 DNA is TGTGCCAGCAGCAAAGCCGTGAATAGTCGAAACACCATATATTTT. Translation: CASSKAVNSRNTIYF.

Here the CDR3 DNA reads TGTGCCAGCGGAACTAGCGGGAGGGCCACCGGGGAGCTGTTTTTT. As protein: CASGTSGRATGELFF. This chain joins TRBV28 and TRBJ2-2, with TRBD2 matching over 13 bases. Germline V gives CDR1 MDHEN, CDR2 SYDVKM. Trimming cost V 8 bases and J 4 bases; bases outside gene matches: 4. The CDR3 has 15 amino acids. The complete variable domain, with remaining parts taken from reference TRBV28 and TRBJ2-2, reads DVKVTQSSRYLVKRTGEKVFLECVQDMDHENMFWYRQDPGLGLRLIYFSYDVKMKEKGDIPEGYSVSREKKERFSLILESASTNQTSMYLCASGTSGRATGELFFGEGSRLTVL.

This rearrangement joins TRBV10-3 to TRBJ2-7; 7 bases are a match to TRBD2. The CDR3 spans 15 residues. J was trimmed by 3 bases and V by 2 bases; bases with no gene match: 7. CDR1 is ENHRY and CDR2 is SYGVKD in the germline V gene. Here the CDR3 reads CAISEGSGENYEQYF. The CDR3 DNA follows: TGTGCCATCAGTGAGGGAAGCGGGGAAAACTACGAGCAGTACTTC.

CDR3 coding DNA: TGTGCCAGCAGTCGGCATGGCCAACAGAGTTCCACCGGGGAGCTGTTTTTT. Residues: CASSRHGQQSSTGELFF. The V and J genes are TRBV2 and TRBJ2-2; D is unresolved. The length of the CDR3 is 17 residues. V was pared by 5 bases and J by 4 bases, with 20 bases between. Germline values: CDR1 SNHLY, CDR2 FYNNEI.

The V call is TRBV24-1, the J call TRBJ2-5; 8 bases align to TRBD1. CDR1 is KGHDR, CDR2 SFDVKD, per germline. V lost 4 bases and J lost 5; bases outside the gene matches: 8. The CDR3 contains 15 residues. The DNA for the CDR3 is TGTGCCACCAGTGAAAGGACAGGGAGTGGGGAGACCCAGTACTTC. It yields the protein CATSERTGSGETQYF.

The V and J genes are TRBV3-1 (or the pseudogene TRBV3-2) and TRBJ1-1; possibly TRBD1 for D (5 bases). The CDR3 covers 14 residues. The germline V gene encodes CDR1 LGHDT and CDR2 YNNKEL (reference sequence). V lost 0 bases and J 5 bases, leaving 10 bases between the germline ends. CDR3: CASSQDGGSTEAFF. In DNA form, the CDR3 reads TGTGCCAGCAGCCAAGATGGGGGATCGACTGAAGCTTTCTTT.

The gene calls are TRBV7-9 and TRBJ1-1; possibly TRBD1 for D (6 bases). The CDR3 extends over 15 amino acids. The germline V gene encodes CDR1 SEHNR and CDR2 FQNEAQ (reference sequence). Deletions cut 2 bases from V and 0 bases from J, with 10 bases between. In DNA, the CDR3 is TGTGCCAGCAGCTTACCCGGGACAATGAACACTGAAGCTTTCTTT. Its translation is CASSLPGTMNTEAFF.

V usage is TRBV6-2 or TRBV6-3 and J usage is TRBJ1-3, with TRBD1 matching 8 bases. Germline V gene data show CDR1 as MNHEY and CDR2 as SVGEGT. The CDR3 extends over 16 amino acids. Trimming at V came to 6 bases and at J to 0 bases, leaving 7 bases not matched to a gene. CDR3 in DNA: TGTGCCAGCAGCGGACAGGGCTTCCCCTCTGGAAACACCATATATTTT. The encoded protein is CASSGQGFPSGNTIYF.

This clone was detected only once. The chain couples TRBV11-2 to TRBJ2-7; TRBD2 agrees at 7 bases. There are 14 residues in the CDR3. The germline gives CDR1 SGHAT, CDR2 FQNNGV. V trimming: 6 bases; J trimming: 0 bases; junction bases outside the gene matches: 5. The CDR3 spells CASSQGGSSYEQYF. CDR3 DNA: TGTGCCAGCAGTCAGGGCGGGAGCTCCTACGAGCAGTACTTC.

This chain links TRBV6-4 with TRBJ2-2; the D gene is possibly TRBD2 (6 bases). In germline, CDR1 is MRHNA, CDR2 SNTAGT. V lost 2 bases and J lost 2, with 6 bases in between. The CDR3 extends over 14 amino acids. CDR3: CASSDGTNTGELFF. The CDR3 bases are TGTGCCAGCAGTGACGGGACTAACACCGGGGAGCTGTTTTTT.

This chain links TRBV5-5 with TRBJ1-1; possibly TRBD1 for D (6 bases). Germline V gene lookup returns CDR1 SGHKS and CDR2 YYEKEE (reference sequence). The CDR3 consists of 15 residues. V gave up 4 bases and J gave up 1 base, with 14 bases separating them. CDR3 residues: CASSAGATTNTEAFF. CDR3 sequence (DNA): TGTGCCAGCAGCGCGGGGGCGACGACGAACACTGAAGCTTTCTTT.

This clone was observed a few times. V gene TRBV27 combines with J gene TRBJ2-3; D uncertain. V gave up 0 bases and J gave up 5 bases, with 6 bases separating them. The CDR3 covers 13 residues. Per germline, CDR1 MNHEY and CDR2 SMNVEV (reference sequence). The CDR3 sequence: CASSLSPGDTQYF. CDR3 coding DNA: TGTGCCAGCAGTTTATCTCCCGGAGATACGCAGTATTTT.

This chain connects TRBV5-6 to TRBJ2-5; possible D gene TRBD2, 5 bases. Between the trimmed V and J ends, which lost 2 bases and 5 bases, there was a span of 10 bases. The CDR3 has 13 residues. Germline V gene lookup returns CDR1 SGHDT and CDR2 YYEEEE. The CDR3 nucleotides are TGTGCCAGCAGCTTTCAGCGGTCGGAGACCCAGTACTTC. It is translated as CASSFQRSETQYF.

The chain recombines TRBV5-5 with TRBJ1-4; 7 nucleotides agree with TRBD1. The CDR3 runs 15 residues. V shed 4 bases and J 8 bases; nucleotides not matched to a gene: 11. The germline V gene encodes CDR1 SGHKS and CDR2 YYEKEE (reference sequence). CDR3 region: CASSAEQGSNEKLFF. The CDR3 DNA follows: TGTGCCAGCAGCGCAGAACAGGGGAGCAACGAAAAACTGTTTTTT. Full variable domain (outside the CDR3, taken from reference TRBV5-5 and TRBJ1-4): DAGVTQSPTHLIKTRGQQVTLRCSPISGHKSVSWYQQVLGQGPQFIFQYYEKEERGRGNFPDRFSARQFPNYSSELNVNALLLGDSALYLCASSAEQGSNEKLFFGSGTQLSVL.

CDR3 in DNA: TGCGCCAGCAGCGCTCGGACTAGCGGGGCCTACGAGCAGTACTTC. It translates to CASSARTSGAYEQYF. The V and J genes are TRBV5-1 and TRBJ2-7, with 12 bases fitting TRBD2. V shed 4 bases and J 2 bases; nucleotides not matched to a gene: 4. Germline lookup yields CDR1 SGHRS and CDR2 YFSETQ. This CDR3 is 15 amino acids long.

The rearrangement links TRBV9 to TRBJ1-2; D is uncertain. Trimming removed 0 bases at V and 2 bases at J, with 8 bases between. From germline, CDR1 is SGDLS and CDR2 YYNGEE. CDR3 length: 14 residues. The CDR3 bases are TGTGCCAGCAGCGTAGACATTGTGAACTATGGCTACACCTTC. This codes for CASSVDIVNYGYTF. Together with reference TRBV9 and TRBJ1-2, the CDR3 gives the full variable domain: DSGVTQTPKHLITATGQRVTLRCSPRSGDLSVYWYQQSLDQGLQFLIQYYNGEERAKGNILERFSAQQFPDLHSELNLSSLELGDSALYFCASSVDIVNYGYTFGSGTRLTVV.

The gene calls are TRBV5-1 and TRBJ1-2; D not resolved. V dropped 6 bases and J dropped 2 bases, with 14 bases sitting between them. CDR1 is SGHRS and CDR2 is YFSETQ in the germline V gene. This CDR3 region has 14 residues. CDR3: CASTKDPINYGYTF. DNA of the CDR3: TGCGCCAGCACTAAGGACCCAATCAACTATGGCTACACCTTC. The full variable domain, with the rest looked up from reference TRBV5-1 and TRBJ1-2, is KAGVTQTPRYLIKTRGQQVTLSCSPISGHRSVSWYQQTPGQGLQFLFEYFSETQRNKGNFPGRFSGRQFSNSRSEMNVSTLELGDSALYLCASTKDPINYGYTFGSGTRLTVV.

The chain joins TRBV4-1 to TRBJ1-4; D unclear. The V end lost 3 bases, the J end lost 8 bases, and 7 bases lay between the germline ends. The CDR3 is made up of 12 amino acids. Germline V lookup: CDR1 MGHRA, CDR2 YSYEKL. The CDR3 coding sequence is TGCGCCAGCAGCCAGATAGGGGAAAAACTGTTTTTT. The encoded protein is CASSQIGEKLFF.

For this clone: Different DNA sequences within this sample yield the same CDR3. The rearrangement joins TRBV5-4 to TRBJ2-2, with D possibly matching TRBD2 (5 bases). This CDR3 region has 13 residues. V shed 2 bases and J shed 5 bases, with 7 bases lying between them. Germline-derived CDR1 and CDR2 are SGHNT and YYREEE (reference sequence). The CDR3 nucleotides are TGTGCCAGCAGCTTCCGGGGAACCGGGGAGCTGTTTTTT. This codes for CASSFRGTGELFF.

The CDR3 loop is CATSARGLALHPIAKNIQYF. The CDR3 DNA reads as TGTGCCACCAGTGCCCGAGGACTAGCGCTTCATCCCATAGCCAAAAACATTCAGTACTTC. V is TRBV24-1 and J is TRBJ2-4, with TRBD2 matching over 9 bases. CDR1 and CDR2 from the germline V gene are KGHDR and SFDVKD. V shed 5 bases and J 0 bases; nucleotides not matched to a gene: 16. The CDR3 has 20 residues.

The chain has TRBV29-1 and TRBJ2-5; possibly TRBD2 for D (5 bases). Germline loops: CDR1 SQVTM, CDR2 ANQGSEA. Trimming removed 8 bases from V and 3 bases from J, with 7 bases in between. The CDR3 totals 10 residues. The CDR3 is CSFGEETQYF. As DNA, the CDR3 is TGCAGCTTCGGGGAAGAGACCCAGTACTTC. Looking up the rest from reference TRBV29-1 and TRBJ2-5 gives the full variable domain: SAVISQKPSRDICQRGTSLTIQCQVDSQVTMMFWYRQQPGQSLTLIATANQGSEATYESGFVIDKFPISRPNLTFSTLTVSNMSPEDSSIYLCSFGEETQYFGPGTRLLVL.